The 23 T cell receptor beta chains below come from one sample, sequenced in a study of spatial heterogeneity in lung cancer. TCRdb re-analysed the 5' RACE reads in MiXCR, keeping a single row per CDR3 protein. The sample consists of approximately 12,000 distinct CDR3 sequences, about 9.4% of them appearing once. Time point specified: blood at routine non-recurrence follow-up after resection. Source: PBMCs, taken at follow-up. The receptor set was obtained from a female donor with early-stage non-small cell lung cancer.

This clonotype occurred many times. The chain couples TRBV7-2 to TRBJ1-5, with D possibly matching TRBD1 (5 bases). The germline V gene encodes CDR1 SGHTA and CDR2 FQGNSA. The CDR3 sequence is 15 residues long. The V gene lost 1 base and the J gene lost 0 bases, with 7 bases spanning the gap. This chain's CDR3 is CASSLVQGSNQPQHF. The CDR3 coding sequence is TGTGCCAGCAGCTTAGTTCAGGGTAGCAATCAGCCCCAGCATTTT.

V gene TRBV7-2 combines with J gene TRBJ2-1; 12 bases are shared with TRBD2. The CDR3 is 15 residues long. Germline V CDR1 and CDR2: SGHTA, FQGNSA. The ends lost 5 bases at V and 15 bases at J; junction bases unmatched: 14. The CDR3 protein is CASSPEPGLAGALFF. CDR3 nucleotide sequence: TGTGCCAGCAGCCCAGAGCCGGGACTAGCGGGCGCCCTGTTCTTC.

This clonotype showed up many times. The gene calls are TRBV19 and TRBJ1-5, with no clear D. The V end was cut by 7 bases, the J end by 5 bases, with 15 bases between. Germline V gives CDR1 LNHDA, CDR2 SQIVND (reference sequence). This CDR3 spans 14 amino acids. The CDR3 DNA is TGTGCCAGTAATTTCATTGAGAATTATCAGCCCCAGCATTTT. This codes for CASNFIENYQPQHF.

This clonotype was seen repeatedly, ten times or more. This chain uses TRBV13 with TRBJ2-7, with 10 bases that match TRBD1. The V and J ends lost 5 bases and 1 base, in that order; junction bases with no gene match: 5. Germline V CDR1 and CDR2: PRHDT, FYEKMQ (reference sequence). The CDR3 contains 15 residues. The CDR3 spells CASSHQGQGSYEQYV. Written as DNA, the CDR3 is TGTGCCAGCAGCCATCAGGGACAGGGGTCCTACGAGCAGTACGTC.

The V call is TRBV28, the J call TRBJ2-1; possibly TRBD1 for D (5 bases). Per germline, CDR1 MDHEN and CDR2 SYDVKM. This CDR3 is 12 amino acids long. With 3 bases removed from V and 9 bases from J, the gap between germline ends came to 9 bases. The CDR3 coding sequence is TGTGCCAGCAGTTTCTGGGGCCGTGAGCAGTTCTTC. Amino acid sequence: CASSFWGREQFF.

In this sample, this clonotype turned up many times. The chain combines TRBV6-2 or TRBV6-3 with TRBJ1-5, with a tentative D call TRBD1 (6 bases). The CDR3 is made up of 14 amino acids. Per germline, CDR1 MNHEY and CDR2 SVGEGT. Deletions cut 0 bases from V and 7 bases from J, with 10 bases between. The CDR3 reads CASSYSVQGQPQHF. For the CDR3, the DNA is TGTGCCAGCAGTTACTCGGTACAGGGCCAGCCCCAGCATTTT.

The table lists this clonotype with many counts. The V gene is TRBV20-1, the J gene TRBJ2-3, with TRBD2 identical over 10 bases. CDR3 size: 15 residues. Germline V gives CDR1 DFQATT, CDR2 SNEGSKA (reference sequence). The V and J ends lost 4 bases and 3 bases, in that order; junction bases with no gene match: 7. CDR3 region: CSATNLAGVTDTQYF. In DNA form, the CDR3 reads TGCAGTGCTACAAATCTAGCGGGAGTAACAGATACGCAGTATTTT.

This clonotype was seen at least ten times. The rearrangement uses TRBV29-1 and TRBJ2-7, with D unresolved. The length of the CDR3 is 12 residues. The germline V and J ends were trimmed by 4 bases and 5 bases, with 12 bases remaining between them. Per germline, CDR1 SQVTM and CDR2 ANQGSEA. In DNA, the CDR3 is TGCAGCGTTGGGGCAATAAGAGACGAGCAGTACTTC. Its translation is CSVGAIRDEQYF.

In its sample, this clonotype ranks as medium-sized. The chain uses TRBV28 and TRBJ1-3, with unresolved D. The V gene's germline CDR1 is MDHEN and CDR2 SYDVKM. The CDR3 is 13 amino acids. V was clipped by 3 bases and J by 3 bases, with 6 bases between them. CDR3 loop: CASSFTFGNTIYF. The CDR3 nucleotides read TGTGCCAGCAGTTTCACGTTTGGAAACACCATATATTTT.

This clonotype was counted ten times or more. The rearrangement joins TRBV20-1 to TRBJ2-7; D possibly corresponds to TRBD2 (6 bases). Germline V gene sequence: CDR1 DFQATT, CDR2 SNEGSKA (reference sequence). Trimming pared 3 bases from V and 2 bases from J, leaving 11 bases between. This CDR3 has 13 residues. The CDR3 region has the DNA TGCAGTGCTAGGGGACTTTTCACCTACGAGCAGTACTTC. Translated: CSARGLFTYEQYF.

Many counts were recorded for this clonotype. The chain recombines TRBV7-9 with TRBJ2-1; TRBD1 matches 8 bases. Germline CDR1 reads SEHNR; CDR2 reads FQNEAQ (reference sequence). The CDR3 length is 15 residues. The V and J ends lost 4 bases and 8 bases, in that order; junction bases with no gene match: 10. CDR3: CASSSDRAYIYEQFF. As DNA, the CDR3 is TGTGCCAGCAGCTCGGACAGGGCCTACATCTATGAGCAGTTCTTC.

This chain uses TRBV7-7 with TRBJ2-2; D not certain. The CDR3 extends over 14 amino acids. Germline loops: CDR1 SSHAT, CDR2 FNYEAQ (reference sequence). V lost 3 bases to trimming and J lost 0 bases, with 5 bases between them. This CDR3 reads CASSLETNTGELFF. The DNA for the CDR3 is TGTGCCAGCAGCTTGGAGACGAACACCGGGGAGCTGTTTTTT.

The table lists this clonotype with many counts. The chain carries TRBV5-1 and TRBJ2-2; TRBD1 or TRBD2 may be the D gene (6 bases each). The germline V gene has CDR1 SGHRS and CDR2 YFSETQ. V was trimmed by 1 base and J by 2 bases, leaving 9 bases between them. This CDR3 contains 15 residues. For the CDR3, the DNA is TGCGCCAGCAGCTTGACGGGGGCTAACACCGGGGAGCTGTTTTTT. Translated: CASSLTGANTGELFF. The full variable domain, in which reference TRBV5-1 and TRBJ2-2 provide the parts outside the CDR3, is KAGVTQTPRYLIKTRGQQVTLSCSPISGHRSVSWYQQTPGQGLQFLFEYFSETQRNKGNFPGRFSGRQFSNSRSEMNVSTLELGDSALYLCASSLTGANTGELFFGEGSRLTVL.

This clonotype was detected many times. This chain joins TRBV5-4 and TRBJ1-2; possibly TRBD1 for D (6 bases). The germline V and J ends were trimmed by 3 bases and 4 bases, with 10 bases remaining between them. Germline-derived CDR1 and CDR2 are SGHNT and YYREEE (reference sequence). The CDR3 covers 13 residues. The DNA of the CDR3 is TGTGCCAGCAGCTGGAGGACAGTCTATGGCTACACCTTC. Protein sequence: CASSWRTVYGYTF.

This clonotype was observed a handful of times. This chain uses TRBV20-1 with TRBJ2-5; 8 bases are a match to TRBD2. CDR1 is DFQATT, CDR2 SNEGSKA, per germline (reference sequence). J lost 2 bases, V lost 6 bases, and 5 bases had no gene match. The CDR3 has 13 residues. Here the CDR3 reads CSAITGGQETQYF. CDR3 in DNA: TGCAGTGCCATAACGGGAGGGCAAGAGACCCAGTACTTC.

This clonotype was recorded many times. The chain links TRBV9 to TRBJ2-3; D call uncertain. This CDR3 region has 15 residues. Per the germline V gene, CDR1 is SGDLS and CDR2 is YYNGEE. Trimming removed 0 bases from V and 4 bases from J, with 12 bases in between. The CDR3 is CASSVVPDLPDTQYF. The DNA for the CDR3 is TGTGCCAGCAGCGTAGTTCCGGATCTGCCAGATACGCAGTATTTT.

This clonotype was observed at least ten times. The DNA of the CDR3 is TGTGCCAGCTCACCGGGAAATACCGGCCACTATGGCTACACCTTC. Translating gives CASSPGNTGHYGYTF. The chain carries TRBV18 and TRBJ1-2; unclear D gene. Trimming stripped 3 bases from V and 3 bases from J, with 14 bases between. This CDR3 has 15 residues. Germline V gene lookup returns CDR1 KGHSH and CDR2 LQKENI.

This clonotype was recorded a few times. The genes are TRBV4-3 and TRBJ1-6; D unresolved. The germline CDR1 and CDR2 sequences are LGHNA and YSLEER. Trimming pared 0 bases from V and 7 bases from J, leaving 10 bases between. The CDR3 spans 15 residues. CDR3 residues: CASSQDRQTNSPLHF. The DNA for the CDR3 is TGCGCCAGCAGCCAAGATCGTCAGACCAATTCACCCCTCCACTTT.

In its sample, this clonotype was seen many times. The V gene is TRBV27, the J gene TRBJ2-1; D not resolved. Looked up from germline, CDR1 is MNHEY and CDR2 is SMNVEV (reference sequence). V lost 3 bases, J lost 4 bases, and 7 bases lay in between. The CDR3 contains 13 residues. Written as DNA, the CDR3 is TGTGCCAGCAGTTTCGGCAGTTACAATGAGCAGTTCTTC. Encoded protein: CASSFGSYNEQFF.

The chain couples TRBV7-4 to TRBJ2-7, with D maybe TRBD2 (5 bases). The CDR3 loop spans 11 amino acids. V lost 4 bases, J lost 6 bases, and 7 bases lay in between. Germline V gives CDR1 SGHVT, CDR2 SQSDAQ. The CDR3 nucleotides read TGTGCCAGCAGCTCACGGGGCGAGCAGTACGTC. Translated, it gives CASSSRGEQYV.

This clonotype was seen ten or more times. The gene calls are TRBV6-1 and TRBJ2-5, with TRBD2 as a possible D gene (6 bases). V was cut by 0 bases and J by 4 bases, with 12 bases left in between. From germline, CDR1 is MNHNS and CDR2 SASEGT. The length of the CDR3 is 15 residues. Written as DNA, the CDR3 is TGTGCCAGCAGTGAAGCGGAGGGAGGCGCAGAGACCCAGTACTTC. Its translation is CASSEAEGGAETQYF.

The DNA of the CDR3 is TGTGCCAGCCGGAGGACAGATACGCAGTATTTT. Its protein product is CASRRTDTQYF. The chain recombines TRBV19 with TRBJ2-3; TRBD2 might be the D (5 bases). The germline V and J ends were trimmed by 9 bases and 3 bases, with 7 bases remaining between them. The CDR3 is made up of 11 amino acids. Germline V gives CDR1 LNHDA, CDR2 SQIVND (reference sequence).

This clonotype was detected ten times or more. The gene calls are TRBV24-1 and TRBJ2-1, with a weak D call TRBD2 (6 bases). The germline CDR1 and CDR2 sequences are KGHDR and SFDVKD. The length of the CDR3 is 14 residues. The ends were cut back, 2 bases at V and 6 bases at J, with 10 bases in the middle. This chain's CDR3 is CATSDSDGSNEQFF. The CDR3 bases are TGTGCCACCAGTGATTCTGACGGGAGCAATGAGCAGTTCTTC.